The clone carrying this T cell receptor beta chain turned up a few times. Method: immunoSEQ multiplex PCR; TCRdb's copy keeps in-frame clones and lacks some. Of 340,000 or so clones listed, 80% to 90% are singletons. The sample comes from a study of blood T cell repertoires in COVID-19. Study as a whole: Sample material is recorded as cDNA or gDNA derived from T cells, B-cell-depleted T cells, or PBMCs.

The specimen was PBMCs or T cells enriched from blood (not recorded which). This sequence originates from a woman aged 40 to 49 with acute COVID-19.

The CDR3 spells CASSFGTSGSHGELFF. DNA of the CDR3: TGTGCCAGCAGCTTCGGGACTAGCGGGAGCCACGGGGAGCTGTTTTTT. The chain combines TRBV7-2 with TRBJ2-2, with TRBD2 identical over 14 bases. The CDR3 spans 16 residues. Germline V gene sequence: CDR1 SGHTA, CDR2 FQGNSA. Losses at the gene ends were 3 bases for V and 7 bases for J; bases not matched to a gene: 4. Drawing the rest from reference TRBV7-2 and TRBJ2-2, the complete variable domain is GAGVSQSPSNKVTEKGKDVELRCDPISGHTALYWYRQSLGQGLEFLIYFQGNSAPDKSGLPSDRFSAERTGGSVSTLTIQRTQQEDSAVYLCASSFGTSGSHGELFFGEGSRLTVL.